This note documents a single T cell receptor (beta chain) sequence. Its specificity is unknown. V lost 4 bases to trimming and J lost 5 bases; unmatched junction nucleotides: 18. Germline-derived CDR1 and CDR2 are SGHVS and FNYEAQ. This CDR3 spans 18 amino acids. This sample stems from a study of cytomegalovirus exposure and HLA in healthy donors. Study-wide points: Most CMV-associated TCR beta chains appeared HLA-restricted in a later analysis. The dataset shows that most TCR sequences were rare, while some public TCRs occurred in many donors. A likely sequencing artifact accounted for one observed cluster of highly shared sequence variants. The study recorded 150 to 200 TCR beta chains that were cytomegalovirus-associated.

The PCR ran on 60 Vbeta and 13 Jbeta primers. Some clones are missing from TCRdb's copy, which holds only in-frame ones; the method was immunoSEQ multiplex PCR. The table has around 100,000 clones, around 79% seen once. This clonotype was obtained from a man in his forties or fifties in good health and CMV-seropositive. Source material: PBMCs. The chain carries TRBV7-6 and TRBJ2-5; 8 nucleotides line up with TRBD1. CDR3 region: CASSSRYDRAGGVETQYF. The CDR3 bases are TGTGCCAGCAGCTCCCGCTATGACCGGGCAGGGGGCGTGGAGACCCAGTACTTC.